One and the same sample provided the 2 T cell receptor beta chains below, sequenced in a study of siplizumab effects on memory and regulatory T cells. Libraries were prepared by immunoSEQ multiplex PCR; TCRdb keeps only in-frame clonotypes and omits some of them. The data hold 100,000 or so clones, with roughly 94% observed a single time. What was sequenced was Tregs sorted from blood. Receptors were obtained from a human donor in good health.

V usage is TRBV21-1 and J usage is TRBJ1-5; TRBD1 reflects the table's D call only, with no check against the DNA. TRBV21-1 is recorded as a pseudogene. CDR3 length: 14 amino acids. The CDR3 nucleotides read TGTGCCAGCAGCAACGGACAGGGGTTTGAGCCCCAGCATTTT. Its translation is CASSNGQGFEPQHF.

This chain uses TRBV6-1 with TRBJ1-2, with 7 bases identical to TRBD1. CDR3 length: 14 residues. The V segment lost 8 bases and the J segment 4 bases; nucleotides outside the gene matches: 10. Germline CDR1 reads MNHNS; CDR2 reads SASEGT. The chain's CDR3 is CASSQGERVYGYTF. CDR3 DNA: TGTGCCAGCTCCCAGGGGGAAAGGGTCTATGGCTACACCTTC.